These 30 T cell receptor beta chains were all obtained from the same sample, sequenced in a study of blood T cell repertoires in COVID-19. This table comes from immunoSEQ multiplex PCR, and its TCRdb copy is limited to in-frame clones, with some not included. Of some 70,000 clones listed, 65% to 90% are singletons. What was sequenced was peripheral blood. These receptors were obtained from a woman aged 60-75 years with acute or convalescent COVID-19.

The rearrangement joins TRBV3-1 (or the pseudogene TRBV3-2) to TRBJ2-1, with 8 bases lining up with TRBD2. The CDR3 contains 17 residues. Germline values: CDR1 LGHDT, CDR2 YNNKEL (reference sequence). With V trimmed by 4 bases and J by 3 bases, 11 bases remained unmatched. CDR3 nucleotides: TGTGCCAGCAGCCTCCTGGGCGTAGCGGGGAACTACAATGAGCAGTTCTTC. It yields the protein CASSLLGVAGNYNEQFF.

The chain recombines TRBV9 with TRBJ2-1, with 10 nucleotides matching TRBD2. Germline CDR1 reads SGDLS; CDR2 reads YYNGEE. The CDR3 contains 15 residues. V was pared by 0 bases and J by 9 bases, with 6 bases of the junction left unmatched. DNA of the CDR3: TGTGCCAGCAGCGTAGGAACAGCGGGGGGGCCTGAGCAGTTCTTC. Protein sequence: CASSVGTAGGPEQFF.

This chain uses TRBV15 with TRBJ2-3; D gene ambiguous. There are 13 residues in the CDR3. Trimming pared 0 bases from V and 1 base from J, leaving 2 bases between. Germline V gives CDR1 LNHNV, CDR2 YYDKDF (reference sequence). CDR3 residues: CATSRDGTDTQYF. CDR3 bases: TGTGCCACCAGCAGAGACGGCACAGATACGCAGTATTTT. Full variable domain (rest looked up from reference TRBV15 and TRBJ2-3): DAMVIQNPRYQVTQFGKPVTLSCSQTLNHNVMYWYQQKSSQAPKLLFHYYDKDFNNEADTPDNFQSRRPNTSFCFLDIRSPGLGDTAMYLCATSRDGTDTQYFGPGTRLTVL.

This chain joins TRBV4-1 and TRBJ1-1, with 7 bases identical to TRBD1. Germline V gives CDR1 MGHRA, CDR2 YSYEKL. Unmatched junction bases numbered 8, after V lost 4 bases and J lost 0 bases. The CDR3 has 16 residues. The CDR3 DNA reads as TGCGCCAGCAGCCGTACAACAGGGGCGATGAACACTGAAGCTTTCTTT. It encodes CASSRTTGAMNTEAFF.

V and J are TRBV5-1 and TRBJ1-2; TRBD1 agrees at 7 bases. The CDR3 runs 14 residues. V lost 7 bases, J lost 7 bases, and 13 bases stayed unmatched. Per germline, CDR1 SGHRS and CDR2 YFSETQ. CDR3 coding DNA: TGCGCCAGCCGAAGGGGGCAACGAGAAGGTGGCTACACCTTC. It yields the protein CASRRGQREGGYTF.

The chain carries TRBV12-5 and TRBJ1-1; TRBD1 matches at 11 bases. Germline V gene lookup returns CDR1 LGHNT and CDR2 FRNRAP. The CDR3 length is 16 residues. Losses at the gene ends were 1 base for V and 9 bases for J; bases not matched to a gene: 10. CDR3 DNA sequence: TGTGCTAGTGGTTTGGCACCCGGGACAGGGGGTTCCCAAGCTTTCTTT. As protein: CASGLAPGTGGSQAFF. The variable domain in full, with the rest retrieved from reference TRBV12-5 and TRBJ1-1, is DARVTQTPRHKVTEMGQEVTMRCQPILGHNTVFWYRQTMMQGLELLAYFRNRAPLDDSGMPKDRFSAEMPDATLATLKIQPSEPRDSAVYFCASGLAPGTGGSQAFFGQGTRLTVV.

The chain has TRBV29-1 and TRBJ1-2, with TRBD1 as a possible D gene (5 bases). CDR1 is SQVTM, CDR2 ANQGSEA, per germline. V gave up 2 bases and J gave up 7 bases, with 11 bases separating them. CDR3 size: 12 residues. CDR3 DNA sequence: TGCAGCGTTGAACAGGGAGGACGTGGCTACACCTTC. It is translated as CSVEQGGRGYTF.

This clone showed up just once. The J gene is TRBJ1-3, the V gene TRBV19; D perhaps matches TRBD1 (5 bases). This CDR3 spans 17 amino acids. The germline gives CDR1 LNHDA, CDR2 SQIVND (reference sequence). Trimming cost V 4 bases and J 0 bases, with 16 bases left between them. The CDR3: CASSTQVDRVSGNTIYF. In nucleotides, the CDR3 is TGTGCCAGTAGTACTCAAGTCGACAGAGTCTCTGGAAACACCATATATTTT.

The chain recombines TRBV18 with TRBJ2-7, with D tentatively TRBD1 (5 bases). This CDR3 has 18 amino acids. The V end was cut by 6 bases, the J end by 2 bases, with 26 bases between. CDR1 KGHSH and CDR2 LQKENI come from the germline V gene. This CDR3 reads CASSPQLGAGLTTYEQYF. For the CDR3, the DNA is TGTGCCAGCTCCCCGCAACTTGGTGCAGGGCTTACCACCTACGAGCAGTACTTC.

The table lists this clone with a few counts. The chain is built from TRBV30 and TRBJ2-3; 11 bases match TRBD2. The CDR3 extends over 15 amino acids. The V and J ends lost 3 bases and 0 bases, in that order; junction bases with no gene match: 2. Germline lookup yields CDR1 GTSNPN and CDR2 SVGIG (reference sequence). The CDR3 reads CAWRGLAVSTDTQYF. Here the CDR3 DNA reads TGTGCCTGGAGGGGACTAGCGGTCAGCACAGATACGCAGTATTTT.

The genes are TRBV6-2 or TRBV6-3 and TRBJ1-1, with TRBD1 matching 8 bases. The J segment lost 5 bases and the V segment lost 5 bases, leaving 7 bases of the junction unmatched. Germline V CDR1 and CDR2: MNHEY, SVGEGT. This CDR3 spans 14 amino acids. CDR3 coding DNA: TGTGCCAGCAGTCAGGGGGCCGGGGGGACTGAAGCTTTCTTT. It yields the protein CASSQGAGGTEAFF.

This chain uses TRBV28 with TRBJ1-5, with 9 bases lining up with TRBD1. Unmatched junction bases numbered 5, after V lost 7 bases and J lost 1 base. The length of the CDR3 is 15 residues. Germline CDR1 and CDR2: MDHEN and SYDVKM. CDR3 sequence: CASTGQGKSNQPQHF. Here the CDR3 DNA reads TGTGCCAGCACGGGACAGGGTAAGAGCAATCAGCCCCAGCATTTT.

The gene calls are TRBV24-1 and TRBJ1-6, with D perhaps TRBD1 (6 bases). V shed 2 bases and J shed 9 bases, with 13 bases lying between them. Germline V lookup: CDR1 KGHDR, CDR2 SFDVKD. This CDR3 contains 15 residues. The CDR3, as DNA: TGTGCCACCAGTGATTCAGGGGAGCCGGGTTCACCCCTCCACTTT. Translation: CATSDSGEPGSPLHF.

The CDR3, as DNA: TGTGCCGGCGGGTCAGGGGGTTCTGGAAACACCATATATTTT. This translates into CAGGSGGSGNTIYF. This chain links TRBV6-5 with TRBJ1-3, with 7 positions matching TRBD1. V trimming: 11 bases; J trimming: 1 base; junction bases outside the gene matches: 8. Per germline, CDR1 MNHEY and CDR2 SVGAGI. The CDR3 contains 14 residues.

The CDR3 region has the DNA TGTGCCAGCTCACCAGACAGGGTTAACTATGGCTACACCTTC. Translating gives CASSPDRVNYGYTF. J is TRBJ1-2 and V is TRBV18, with TRBD1 matching 7 bases. The V segment lost 2 bases and the J segment 1 base; nucleotides outside the gene matches: 1. The V gene's germline CDR1 is KGHSH and CDR2 LQKENI. The length of the CDR3 is 14 residues.

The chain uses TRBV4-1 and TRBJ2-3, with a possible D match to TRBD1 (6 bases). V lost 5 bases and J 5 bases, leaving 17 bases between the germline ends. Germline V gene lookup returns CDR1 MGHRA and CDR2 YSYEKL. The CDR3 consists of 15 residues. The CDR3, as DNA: TGCGCCAGCAGCGTCGGGGCAGGGGTTGGAGATACGCAGTATTTT. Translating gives CASSVGAGVGDTQYF.

CDR3 coding DNA: TGCGCCAGCAGCTCCAGCGGGGGGAGGGATACGCAGTATTTT. This translates into CASSSSGGRDTQYF. The chain links TRBV5-1 to TRBJ2-3; 9 nucleotides match TRBD2. Germline values: CDR1 SGHRS, CDR2 YFSETQ. V trimming: 3 bases; J trimming: 6 bases; junction bases outside the gene matches: 5. CDR3 size: 14 residues.

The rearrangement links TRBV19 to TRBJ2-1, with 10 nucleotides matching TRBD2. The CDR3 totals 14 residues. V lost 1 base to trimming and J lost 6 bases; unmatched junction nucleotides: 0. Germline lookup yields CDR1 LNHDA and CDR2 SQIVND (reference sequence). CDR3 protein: CASSIGTSGNEQFF. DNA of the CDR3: TGTGCCAGTAGTATAGGGACTAGCGGCAATGAGCAGTTCTTC.

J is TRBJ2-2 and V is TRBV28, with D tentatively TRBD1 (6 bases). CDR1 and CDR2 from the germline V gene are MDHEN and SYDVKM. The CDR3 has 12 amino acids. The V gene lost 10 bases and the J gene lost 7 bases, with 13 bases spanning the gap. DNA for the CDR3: TGTGCCACAGAGCAGGGGAACGGGGAGCTGTTTTTT. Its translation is CATEQGNGELFF. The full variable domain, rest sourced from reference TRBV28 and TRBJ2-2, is DVKVTQSSRYLVKRTGEKVFLECVQDMDHENMFWYRQDPGLGLRLIYFSYDVKMKEKGDIPEGYSVSREKKERFSLILESASTNQTSMYLCATEQGNGELFFGEGSRLTVL.

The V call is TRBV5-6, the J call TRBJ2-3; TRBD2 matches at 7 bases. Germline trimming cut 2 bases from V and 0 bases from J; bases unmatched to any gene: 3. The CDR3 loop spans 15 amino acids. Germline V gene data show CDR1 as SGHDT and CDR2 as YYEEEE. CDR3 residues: CASSLAGPSTDTQYF. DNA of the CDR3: TGTGCCAGCAGCTTAGCGGGGCCTAGCACAGATACGCAGTATTTT.

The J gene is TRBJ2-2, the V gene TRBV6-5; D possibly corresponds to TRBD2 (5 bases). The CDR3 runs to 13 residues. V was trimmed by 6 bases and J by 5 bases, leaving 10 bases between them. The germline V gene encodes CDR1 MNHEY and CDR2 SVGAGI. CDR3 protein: CASRPAVTGELFF. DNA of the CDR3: TGTGCCAGCAGGCCAGCGGTTACCGGGGAGCTGTTTTTT.

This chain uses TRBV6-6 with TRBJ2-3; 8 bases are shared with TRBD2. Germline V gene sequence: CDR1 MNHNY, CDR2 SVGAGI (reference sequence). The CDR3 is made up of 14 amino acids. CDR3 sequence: CAVKSGRGPDTQYF. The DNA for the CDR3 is TGTGCTGTCAAAAGCGGGAGAGGCCCAGATACGCAGTATTTT.

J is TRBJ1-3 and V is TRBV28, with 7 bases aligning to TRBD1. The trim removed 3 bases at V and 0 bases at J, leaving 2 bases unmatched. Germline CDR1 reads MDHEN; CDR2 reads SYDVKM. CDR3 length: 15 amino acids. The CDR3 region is CASSFPGGSGNTIYF. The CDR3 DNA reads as TGTGCCAGCAGTTTCCCAGGGGGCTCTGGAAACACCATATATTTT.

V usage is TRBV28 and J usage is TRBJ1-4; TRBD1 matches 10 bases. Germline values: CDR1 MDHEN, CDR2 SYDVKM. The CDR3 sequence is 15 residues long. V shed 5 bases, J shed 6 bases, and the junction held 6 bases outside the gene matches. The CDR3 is CASSNRQGAYEKLFF. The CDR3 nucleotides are TGTGCCAGCAGTAACAGACAGGGGGCTTATGAAAAACTGTTTTTT. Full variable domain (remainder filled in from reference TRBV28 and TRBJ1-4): DVKVTQSSRYLVKRTGEKVFLECVQDMDHENMFWYRQDPGLGLRLIYFSYDVKMKEKGDIPEGYSVSREKKERFSLILESASTNQTSMYLCASSNRQGAYEKLFFGSGTQLSVL.

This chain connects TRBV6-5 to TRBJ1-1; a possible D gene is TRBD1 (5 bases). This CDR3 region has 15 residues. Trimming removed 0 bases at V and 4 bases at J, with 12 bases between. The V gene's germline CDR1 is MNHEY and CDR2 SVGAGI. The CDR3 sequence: CASSYSWGGGTEAFF. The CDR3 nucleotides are TGTGCCAGCAGTTACTCTTGGGGCGGGGGCACTGAAGCTTTCTTT.

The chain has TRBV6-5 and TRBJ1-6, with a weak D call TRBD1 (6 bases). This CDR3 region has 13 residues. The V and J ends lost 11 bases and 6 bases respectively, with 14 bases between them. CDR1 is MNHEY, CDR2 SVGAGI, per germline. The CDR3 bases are TGTGCCGGTACAGGGAACGTTAATTCACCCCTCCACTTT. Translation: CAGTGNVNSPLHF.

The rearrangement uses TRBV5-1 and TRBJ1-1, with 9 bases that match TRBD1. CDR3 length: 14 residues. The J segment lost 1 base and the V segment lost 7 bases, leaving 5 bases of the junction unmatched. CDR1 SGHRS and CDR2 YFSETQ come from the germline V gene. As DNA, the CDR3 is TGCGCCAGCGCGGGACAGGGTGGGAACACTGAAGCTTTCTTT. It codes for CASAGQGGNTEAFF. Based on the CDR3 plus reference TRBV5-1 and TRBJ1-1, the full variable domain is KAGVTQTPRYLIKTRGQQVTLSCSPISGHRSVSWYQQTPGQGLQFLFEYFSETQRNKGNFPGRFSGRQFSNSRSEMNVSTLELGDSALYLCASAGQGGNTEAFFGQGTRLTVV.

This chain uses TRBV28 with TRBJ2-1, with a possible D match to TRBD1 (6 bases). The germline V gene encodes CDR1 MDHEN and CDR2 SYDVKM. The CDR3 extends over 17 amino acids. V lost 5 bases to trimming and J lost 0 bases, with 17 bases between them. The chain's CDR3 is CASSPTGRAGSYNEQFF. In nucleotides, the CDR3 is TGTGCCAGCAGTCCCACAGGGCGCGCTGGCTCCTACAATGAGCAGTTCTTC.

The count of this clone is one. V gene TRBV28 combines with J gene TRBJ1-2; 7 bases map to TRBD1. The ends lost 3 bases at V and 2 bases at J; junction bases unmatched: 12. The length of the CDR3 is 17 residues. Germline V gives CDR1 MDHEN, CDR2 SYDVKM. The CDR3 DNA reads TGTGCCAGCAGTTTGGAGGGGCAGGGGGTCTTAAACTATGGCTACACCTTC. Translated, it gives CASSLEGQGVLNYGYTF.

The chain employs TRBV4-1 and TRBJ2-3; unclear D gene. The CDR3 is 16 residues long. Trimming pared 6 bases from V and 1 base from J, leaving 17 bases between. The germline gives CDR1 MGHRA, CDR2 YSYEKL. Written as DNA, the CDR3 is TGCGCCAGCAGACCACAATTTGCGGTAGGCACAGATACGCAGTATTTT. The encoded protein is CASRPQFAVGTDTQYF.